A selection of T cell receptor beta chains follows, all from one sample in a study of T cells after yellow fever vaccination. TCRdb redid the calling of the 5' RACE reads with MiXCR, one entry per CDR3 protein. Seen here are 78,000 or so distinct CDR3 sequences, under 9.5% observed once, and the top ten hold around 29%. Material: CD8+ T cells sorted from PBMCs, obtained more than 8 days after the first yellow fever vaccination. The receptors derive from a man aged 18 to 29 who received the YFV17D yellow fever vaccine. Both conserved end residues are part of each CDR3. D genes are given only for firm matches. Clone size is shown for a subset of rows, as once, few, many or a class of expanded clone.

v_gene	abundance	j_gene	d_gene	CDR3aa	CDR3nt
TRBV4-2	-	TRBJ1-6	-	CASSQGQYRTKSPLHF	TGTGCCAGCAGCCAGGGGCAATACAGGACCAAGTCACCCCTCCACTTT
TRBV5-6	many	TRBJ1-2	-	CASRTDSYGYTF	TGTGCCAGCAGAACGGACAGCTATGGCTACACCTTC
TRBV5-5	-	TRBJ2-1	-	CASSPPSALEQFF	TGTGCCAGCAGCCCCCCCTCCGCGTTGGAGCAGTTCTTC
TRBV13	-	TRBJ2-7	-	CASSLGPRSYEQYF	TGTGCCAGCAGCTTAGGCCCCCGGTCCTACGAGCAGTACTTC
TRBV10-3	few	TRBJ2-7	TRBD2	CAISDSAGSYEQYF	TGTGCCATCAGTGACTCAGCGGGGTCCTACGAGCAGTACTTC
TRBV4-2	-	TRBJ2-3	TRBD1	CASSQEGTADTQYF	TGTGCCAGCAGCCAAGAAGGGACAGCAGATACGCAGTATTTT
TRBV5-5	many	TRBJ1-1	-	CASSLGPPGGTEAFF	TGTGCCAGCAGCTTAGGGCCCCCCGGGGGCACTGAAGCTTTCTTT
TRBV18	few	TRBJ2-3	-	CASSPPRGTDTQYF	TGTGCCAGCTCACCACCGCGGGGCACAGATACGCAGTATTTT
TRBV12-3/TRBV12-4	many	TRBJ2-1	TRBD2	CASRSGGGYNEQFF	TGTGCCAGCAGAAGCGGGGGGGGTTACAATGAGCAGTTCTTC
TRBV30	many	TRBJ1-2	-	CAWSASGDYGYTF	TGTGCCTGGAGTGCATCCGGAGACTATGGCTACACCTTC
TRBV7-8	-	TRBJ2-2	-	CASSLGAGFTNTGELFF	TGTGCCAGCAGCTTAGGGGCAGGGTTTACGAACACCGGGGAGCTGTTTTTT
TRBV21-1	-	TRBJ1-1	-	CASSKETGRTEAFF	TGTGCCAGCAGCAAGGAGACAGGGCGGACTGAAGCTTTCTTT
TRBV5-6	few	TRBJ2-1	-	CASSLAHGASYNEQFF	TGTGCCAGCAGCTTGGCCCACGGTGCCTCCTACAATGAGCAGTTCTTC
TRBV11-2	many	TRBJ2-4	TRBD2	CASRKRGENIQYF	TGTGCCAGCAGGAAACGGGGGGAAAACATTCAGTACTTC
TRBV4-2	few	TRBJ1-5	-	CASSQDRSNQPQHF	TGTGCCAGCAGCCAAGACAGATCCAATCAGCCCCAGCATTTT
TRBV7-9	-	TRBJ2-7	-	CATRGLGAYEQYF	TGTGCCACCCGAGGGCTAGGGGCCTACGAGCAGTACTTC
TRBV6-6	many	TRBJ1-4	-	CASSVQGWEKLFF	TGTGCCAGCAGTGTACAGGGCTGGGAAAAACTGTTTTTT
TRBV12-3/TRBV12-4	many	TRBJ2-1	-	CASRTIEDRNEQFF	TGTGCCAGCAGGACAATCGAGGACCGGAATGAGCAGTTCTTC
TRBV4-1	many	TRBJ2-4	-	CASSQARGENIQYF	TGCGCCAGCAGCCAGGCAAGGGGCGAAAACATTCAGTACTTC
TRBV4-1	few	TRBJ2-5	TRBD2	CASSPDRLAAEETQYF	TGCGCCAGCAGCCCTGATCGACTAGCGGCCGAAGAGACCCAGTACTTC
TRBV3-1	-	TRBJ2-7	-	CASSQGVGYEQYF	TGTGCCAGCAGCCAAGGGGTGGGGTACGAGCAGTACTTC
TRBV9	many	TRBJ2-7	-	CASSVGAGEQYF	TGTGCCAGCAGCGTAGGGGCAGGGGAGCAGTACTTC
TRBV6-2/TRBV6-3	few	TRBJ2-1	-	CASSYSWDTNNEQFF	TGTGCCAGCAGTTACTCTTGGGACACCAACAATGAGCAGTTCTTC
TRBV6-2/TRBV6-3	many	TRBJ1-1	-	CASSYGLSSEAFF	TGTGCCAGCAGTTACGGTCTAAGCAGTGAAGCTTTCTTT
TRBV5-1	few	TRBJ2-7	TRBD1	CASSSGQGLSSYEQYF	TGCGCCAGCAGCTCCGGACAGGGGCTTAGTTCCTACGAGCAGTACTTC
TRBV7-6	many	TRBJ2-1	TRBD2	CASSPILSGGAFNEQFF	TGTGCCAGCAGCCCCATATTGAGCGGGGGGGCATTCAATGAGCAGTTCTTC
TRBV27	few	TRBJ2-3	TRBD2	CASSPLSSGGTDTQYF	TGTGCCAGCAGTCCGCTCTCTAGCGGGGGAACAGATACGCAGTATTTT
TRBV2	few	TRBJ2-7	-	CASSEEGGGRLEQYF	TGTGCCAGCAGTGAAGAGGGAGGGGGCCGATTGGAGCAGTACTTC
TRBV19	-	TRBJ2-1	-	CASIEAGRNEQFF	TGTGCCAGTATTGAGGCAGGGAGAAATGAGCAGTTCTTC